This T cell receptor (beta chain) comes out of a study of blood T cell repertoires in COVID-19 (dated by TCRdb to about 2020). Regarding the research as a whole: Collaborator samples came from the United States, Italy and Spain and covered acute and convalescent phases of COVID-19. The material from the prospective study consisted of cDNA or gDNA derived from T cells, B-cell-depleted T cells, or PBMCs. Subjects who had been exposed to COVID-19, were actively infected with it, or had recovered from it provided the deeply sampled blood TCRbeta repertoires that made up the dataset. The repertoires were released in a freely available public database meant as a resource for research on the immune response to SARS-CoV-2. The samples were drawn from two sources: the first 160 participants of the ongoing ImmuneRACE study, and 1,200 or so subjects contributed by 6 global collaborators. Sample metadata almost always included a de-identified subject ID, COVID-19 status, age in years and sex. Where available, HLA class I and class II types were taken from metadata supplied by the sample provider and were not determined by assay-based typing.

Based on the germline V gene, the CDR1 and CDR2 sequences are KGHSH and LQKENI. Its CDR3 holds 18 amino acids, cysteine through phenylalanine. The read is trimmed to its CDR3 DNA, 54 bases read in frame from base 1. Trimming removed 1 base from V and 3 bases from J; the gene matches leave 14 bases unexplained. What the study reported, not specific to this receptor: Clinical and demographic metadata were provided uncurated, with the amount varying by source and participant.

As concerns this clone: There is no known antigen for this receptor. Base qualities are not provided; no much larger clone lies one nucleotide away.

TCRbeta CDR3 regions were amplified from genomic DNA by means of the immunoSEQ Assay, a bias-controlled multiplex PCR. Regarding the original processing steps: The number of nucleated cells in each sample was estimated from the amplification of reference gene primers within the assay. To quantify the absolute abundance of each unique TCRbeta CDR3 rearrangement, sequence reads were collapsed and filtered. For each sample, productive Simpson clonality was calculated as the square root of Simpson's diversity index across productive rearrangements. This is the immuneACCESS table as TCRdb keeps it, with only in-frame sequences that have V and J called. A part of the clones is gone; compared with another copy, unresolved V genes explain less than half, and the rest is unexplained. D and trimming were read from the DNA, whereas the V and J calls and clone size are those reported in that table. In all, the sample holds around 77,000 clones, and 90% of those were seen once. The ten largest make up about a sixth of the sample.

Whole blood was collected in K2EDTA tubes by collaborating institutions according to the institutions' own protocols. For TCRbeta analysis, collaborators shipped samples in one of three forms: frozen whole blood, isolated PBMCs, or DNA extracted from either of those sample types. This clonotype was sampled from a woman of 80 years or more with active or convalescent COVID-19. This chain joins TRBV18 to TRBJ1-1; 7 of the junction bases match TRBD1. Sample: peripheral blood. The CDR3 sequence is CASSPQEGTGEGDTEAFF. The nucleotide sequence is given as TGTGCCAGCTCACCACAGGAAGGAACAGGGGAAGGGGACACTGAAGCTTTCTTT.